This T cell receptor beta chain is drawn from a study of T cells in Graves' hyperthyroidism and ophthalmopathy. In this sample, this clonotype turned up many times. Its antigen is undetermined. Notes on the study in general: Most thyroid clonotypes that were expanded above 0.001 also turned up in blood.

Template material for amplifying TCR beta CDR3 regions consisted of RNA transcripts. A first-round RT-PCR of the TCR CDR3 used the HTBI primer set. One entry per CDR3 protein results from TCRdb running MiXCR on the multiplex PCR reads. The repertoire holds about 350,000 distinct CDR3 sequences, with approximately 14% as singletons. Trimming cost V 3 bases and J 0 bases, with 3 bases left between them. The CDR3 consists of 13 residues. The germline V gene has CDR1 SGHAT and CDR2 FQNNGV. The sequenced sample consisted of blood. This TCR derives from a woman in her twenties or thirties with Graves' hyperthyroidism. The chain is built from TRBV11-2 and TRBJ1-5; D gene unclear. CDR3 in DNA: TGTGCCAGCAGCTTGGGTAGCAATCAGCCCCAGCATTTT. It specifies CASSLGSNQPQHF.